Sequencing of this TCR beta chain was carried out in a study of blood T cell repertoires in COVID-19. Per the authors' pipeline: Amplification of reference gene primers was used by the study to estimate nucleated cell counts. Data came from immunoSEQ multiplex PCR; TCRdb stores just in-frame clones and leaves some out. V, J and clone size were drawn from that table, and D and trimming were deduced from the DNA. The table has 110,000 or so clones, about 85% seen once. The source material was peripheral blood. The source of this sequence is a man aged 50-59 years with acute or convalescent COVID-19.

CDR3 DNA sequence: TGTGCCTGGAGTGTACAGGGGACAGCTGGAAACACCATATATTTT. It specifies CAWSVQGTAGNTIYF. The chain carries TRBV30 and TRBJ1-3; 7 bases fit TRBD1. After removal of 0 bases from V and 2 bases from J, the junction contained 4 bases not matched to a gene. The germline V gene has CDR1 GTSNPN and CDR2 SVGIG (reference sequence). This CDR3 comprises 15 residues. The full variable domain, with the rest looked up from reference TRBV30 and TRBJ1-3, is SQTIHQWPATLVQPVGSPLSLECTVEGTSNPNLYWYRQAAGRGLQLLFYSVGIGQISSEVPQNLSASRPQDRQFILSSKKLLLSDSGFYLCAWSVQGTAGNTIYFGEGSWLTVV.